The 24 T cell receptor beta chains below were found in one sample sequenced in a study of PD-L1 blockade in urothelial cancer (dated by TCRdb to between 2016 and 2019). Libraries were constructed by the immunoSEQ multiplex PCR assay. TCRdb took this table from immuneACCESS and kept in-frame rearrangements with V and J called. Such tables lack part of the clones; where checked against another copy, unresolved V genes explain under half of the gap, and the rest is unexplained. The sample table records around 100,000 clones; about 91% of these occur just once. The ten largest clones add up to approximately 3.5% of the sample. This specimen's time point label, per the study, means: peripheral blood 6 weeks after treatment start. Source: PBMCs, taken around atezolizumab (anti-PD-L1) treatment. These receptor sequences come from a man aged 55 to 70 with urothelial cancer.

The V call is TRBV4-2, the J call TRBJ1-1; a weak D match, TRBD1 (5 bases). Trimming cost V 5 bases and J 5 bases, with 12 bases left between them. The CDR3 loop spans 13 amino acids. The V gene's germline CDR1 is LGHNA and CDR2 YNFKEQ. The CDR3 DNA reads TGTGCCAGCAGCGAACGGGAGGGGACTGAAGCTTTCTTT. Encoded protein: CASSEREGTEAFF.

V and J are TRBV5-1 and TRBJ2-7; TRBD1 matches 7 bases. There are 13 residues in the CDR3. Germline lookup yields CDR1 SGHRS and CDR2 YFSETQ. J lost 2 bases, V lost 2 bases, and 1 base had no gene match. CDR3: CASSFDRAYEQYF. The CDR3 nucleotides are TGCGCCAGCAGCTTCGACAGGGCCTACGAGCAGTACTTC. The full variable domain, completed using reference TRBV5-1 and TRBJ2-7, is KAGVTQTPRYLIKTRGQQVTLSCSPISGHRSVSWYQQTPGQGLQFLFEYFSETQRNKGNFPGRFSGRQFSNSRSEMNVSTLELGDSALYLCASSFDRAYEQYFGPGTRLTVT.

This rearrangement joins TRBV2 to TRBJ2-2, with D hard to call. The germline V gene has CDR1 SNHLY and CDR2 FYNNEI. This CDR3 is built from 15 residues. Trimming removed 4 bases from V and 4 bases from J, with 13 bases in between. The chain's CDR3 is CASSVSLSRTGELFF. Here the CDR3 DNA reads TGTGCCAGCAGTGTTAGTCTCTCCCGCACCGGGGAGCTGTTTTTT.

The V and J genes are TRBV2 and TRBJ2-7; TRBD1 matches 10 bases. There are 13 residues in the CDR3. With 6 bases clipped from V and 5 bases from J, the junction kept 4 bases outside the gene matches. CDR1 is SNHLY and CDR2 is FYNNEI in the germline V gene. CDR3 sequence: CASRPGQGDEQYF. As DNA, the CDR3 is TGTGCCAGCAGGCCCGGACAGGGGGACGAGCAGTACTTC.

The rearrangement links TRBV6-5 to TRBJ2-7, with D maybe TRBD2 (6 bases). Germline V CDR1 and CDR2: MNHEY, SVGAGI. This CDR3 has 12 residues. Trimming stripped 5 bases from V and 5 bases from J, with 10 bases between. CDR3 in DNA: TGTGCCAGCAGTCCGGGCGGGGACGAGCAGTACTTC. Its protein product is CASSPGGDEQYF.

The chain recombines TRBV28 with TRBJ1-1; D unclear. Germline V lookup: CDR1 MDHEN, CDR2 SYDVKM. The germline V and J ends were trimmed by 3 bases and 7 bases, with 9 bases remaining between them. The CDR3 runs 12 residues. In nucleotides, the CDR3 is TGTGCCAGCAGTTTTCTGAGAATTGAAGCTTTCTTT. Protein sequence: CASSFLRIEAFF.

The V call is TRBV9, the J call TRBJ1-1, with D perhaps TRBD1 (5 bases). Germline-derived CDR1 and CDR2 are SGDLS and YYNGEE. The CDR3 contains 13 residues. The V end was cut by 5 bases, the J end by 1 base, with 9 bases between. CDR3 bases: TGTGCCAGCAGTTACCAGGGGAACACTGAAGCTTTCTTT. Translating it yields CASSYQGNTEAFF.

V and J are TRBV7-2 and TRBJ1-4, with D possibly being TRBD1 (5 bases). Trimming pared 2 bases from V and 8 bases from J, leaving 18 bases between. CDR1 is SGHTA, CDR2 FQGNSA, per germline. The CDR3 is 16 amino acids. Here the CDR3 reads CASSLQGPAGIEKLFF. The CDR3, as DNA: TGTGCCAGCAGCTTACAGGGCCCCGCTGGGATCGAAAAACTGTTTTTT.

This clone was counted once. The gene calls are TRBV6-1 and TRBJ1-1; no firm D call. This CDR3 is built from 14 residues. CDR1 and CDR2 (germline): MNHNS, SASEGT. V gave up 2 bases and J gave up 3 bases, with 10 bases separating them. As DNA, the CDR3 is TGTGCCAGCAGTGAAAATCGGGGTTACACTGAAGCTTTCTTT. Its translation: CASSENRGYTEAFF.

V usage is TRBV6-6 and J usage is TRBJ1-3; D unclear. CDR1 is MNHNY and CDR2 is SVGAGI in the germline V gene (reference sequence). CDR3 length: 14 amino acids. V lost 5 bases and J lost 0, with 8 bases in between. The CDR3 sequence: CASSPLSSGNTIYF. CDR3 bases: TGTGCCAGCAGTCCACTGAGCTCTGGAAACACCATATATTTT.

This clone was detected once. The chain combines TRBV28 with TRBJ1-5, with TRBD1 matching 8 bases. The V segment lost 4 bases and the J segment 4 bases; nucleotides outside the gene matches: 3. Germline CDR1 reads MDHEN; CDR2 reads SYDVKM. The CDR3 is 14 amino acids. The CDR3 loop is CASSSDRENQPQHF. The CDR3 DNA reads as TGTGCCAGCAGTTCGGACAGGGAAAATCAGCCCCAGCATTTT.

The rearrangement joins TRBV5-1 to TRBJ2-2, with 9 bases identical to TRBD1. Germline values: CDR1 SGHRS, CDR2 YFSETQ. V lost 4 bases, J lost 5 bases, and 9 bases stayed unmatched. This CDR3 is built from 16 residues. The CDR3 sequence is CASSGGTGSWTGELFF. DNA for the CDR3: TGCGCCAGCAGCGGAGGGACAGGGAGTTGGACCGGGGAGCTGTTTTTT.

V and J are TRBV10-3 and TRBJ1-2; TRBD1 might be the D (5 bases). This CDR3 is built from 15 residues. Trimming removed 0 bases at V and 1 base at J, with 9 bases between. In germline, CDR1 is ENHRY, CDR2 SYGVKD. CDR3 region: CAISESWGGNYGYTF. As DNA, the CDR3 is TGTGCCATCAGTGAGTCGTGGGGCGGTAACTATGGCTACACCTTC.

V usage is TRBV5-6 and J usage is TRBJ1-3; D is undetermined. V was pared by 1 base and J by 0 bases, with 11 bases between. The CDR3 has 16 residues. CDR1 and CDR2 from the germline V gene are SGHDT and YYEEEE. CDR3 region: CASSLYLSGSGNTIYF. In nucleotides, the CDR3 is TGTGCCAGCAGCTTGTATCTGTCGGGCTCTGGAAACACCATATATTTT.

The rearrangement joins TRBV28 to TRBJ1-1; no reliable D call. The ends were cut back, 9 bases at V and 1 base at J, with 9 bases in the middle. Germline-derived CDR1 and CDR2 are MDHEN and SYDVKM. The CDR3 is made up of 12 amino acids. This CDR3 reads CASYGRNTEAFF. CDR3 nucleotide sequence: TGTGCCAGTTATGGGAGGAACACTGAAGCTTTCTTT. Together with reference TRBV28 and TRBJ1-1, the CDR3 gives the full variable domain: DVKVTQSSRYLVKRTGEKVFLECVQDMDHENMFWYRQDPGLGLRLIYFSYDVKMKEKGDIPEGYSVSREKKERFSLILESASTNQTSMYLCASYGRNTEAFFGQGTRLTVV.

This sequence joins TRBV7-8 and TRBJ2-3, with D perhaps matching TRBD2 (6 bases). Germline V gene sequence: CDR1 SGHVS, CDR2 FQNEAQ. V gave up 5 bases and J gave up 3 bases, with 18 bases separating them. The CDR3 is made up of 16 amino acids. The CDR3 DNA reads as TGTGCCAGCAGCCTAGGGCTACTAGCAGAAACAGATACGCAGTATTTT. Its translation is CASSLGLLAETDTQYF.

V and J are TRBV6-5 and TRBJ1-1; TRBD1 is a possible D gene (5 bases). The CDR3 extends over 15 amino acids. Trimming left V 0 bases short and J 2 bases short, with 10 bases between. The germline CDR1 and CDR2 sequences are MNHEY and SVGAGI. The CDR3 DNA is TGTGCCAGCAGTTACTCTTCCAGGGTAAACACTGAAGCTTTCTTT. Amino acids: CASSYSSRVNTEAFF.

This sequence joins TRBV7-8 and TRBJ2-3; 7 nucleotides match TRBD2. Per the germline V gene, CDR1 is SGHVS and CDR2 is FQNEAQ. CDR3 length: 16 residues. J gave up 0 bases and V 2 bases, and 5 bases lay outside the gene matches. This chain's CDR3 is CASSLRAGVSTDTQYF. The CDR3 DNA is TGTGCCAGCAGCTTACGGGCGGGAGTTAGCACAGATACGCAGTATTTT. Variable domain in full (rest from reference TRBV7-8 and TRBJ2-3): GAGVSQSPRYKVAKRGQDVALRCDPISGHVSLFWYQQALGQGPEFLTYFQNEAQLDKSGLPSDRFFAERPEGSVSTLKIQRTQQEDSAVYLCASSLRAGVSTDTQYFGPGTRLTVL.

In DNA form, the CDR3 reads TGTGCCAGCAGCTTATCCAGGGATCCAAATCAGCCCCAGCATTTT. Translating gives CASSLSRDPNQPQHF. This chain connects TRBV7-8 to TRBJ1-5; perhaps TRBD1 as D (5 bases). The CDR3 has 15 amino acids. Germline V gene data show CDR1 as SGHVS and CDR2 as FQNEAQ. Trimming pared 2 bases from V and 4 bases from J, leaving 12 bases between.

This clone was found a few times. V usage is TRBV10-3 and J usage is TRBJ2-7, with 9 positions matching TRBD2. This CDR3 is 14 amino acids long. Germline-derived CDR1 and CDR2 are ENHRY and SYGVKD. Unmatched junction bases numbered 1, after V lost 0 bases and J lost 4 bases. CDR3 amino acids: CAISESSGSYEQYF. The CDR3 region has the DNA TGTGCCATCAGTGAGTCTAGCGGGAGTTACGAGCAGTACTTC.

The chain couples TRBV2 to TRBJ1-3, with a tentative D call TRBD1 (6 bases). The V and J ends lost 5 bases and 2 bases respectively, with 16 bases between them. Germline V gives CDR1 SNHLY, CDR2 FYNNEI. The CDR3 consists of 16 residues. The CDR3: CASSLYLGTTGNTIYF. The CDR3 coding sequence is TGTGCCAGCAGTCTGTACCTCGGGACAACTGGAAACACCATATATTTT.

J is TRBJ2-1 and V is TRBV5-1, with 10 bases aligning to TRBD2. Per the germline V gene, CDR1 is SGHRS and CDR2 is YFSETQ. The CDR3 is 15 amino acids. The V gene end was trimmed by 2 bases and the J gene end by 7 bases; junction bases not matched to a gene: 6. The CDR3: CASSFLAGAQNEQFF. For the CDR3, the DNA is TGCGCCAGCAGCTTTCTAGCGGGGGCCCAAAATGAGCAGTTCTTC. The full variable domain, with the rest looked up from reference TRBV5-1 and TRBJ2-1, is KAGVTQTPRYLIKTRGQQVTLSCSPISGHRSVSWYQQTPGQGLQFLFEYFSETQRNKGNFPGRFSGRQFSNSRSEMNVSTLELGDSALYLCASSFLAGAQNEQFFGPGTRLTVL.

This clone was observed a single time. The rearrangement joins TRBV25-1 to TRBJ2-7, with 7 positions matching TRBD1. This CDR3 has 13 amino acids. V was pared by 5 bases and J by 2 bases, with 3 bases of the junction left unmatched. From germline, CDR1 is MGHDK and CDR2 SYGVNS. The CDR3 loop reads CASSHRGAYEQYF. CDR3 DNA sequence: TGTGCCAGCAGTCACAGGGGAGCCTACGAGCAGTACTTC.

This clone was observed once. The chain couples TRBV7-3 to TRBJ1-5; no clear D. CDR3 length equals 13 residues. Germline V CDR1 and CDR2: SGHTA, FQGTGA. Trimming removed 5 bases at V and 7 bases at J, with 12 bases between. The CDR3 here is CASSHGPSQPQHF. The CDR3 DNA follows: TGTGCCAGCAGCCACGGTCCTTCCCAGCCCCAGCATTTT.